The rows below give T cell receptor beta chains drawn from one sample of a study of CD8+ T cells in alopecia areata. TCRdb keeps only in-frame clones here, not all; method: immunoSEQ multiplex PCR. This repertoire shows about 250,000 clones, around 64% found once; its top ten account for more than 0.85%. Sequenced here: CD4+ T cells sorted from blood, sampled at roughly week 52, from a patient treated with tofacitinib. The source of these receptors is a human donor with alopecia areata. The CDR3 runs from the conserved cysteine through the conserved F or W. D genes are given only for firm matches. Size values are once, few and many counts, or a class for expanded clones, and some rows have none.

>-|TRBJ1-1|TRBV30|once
TGTGCCTGGAGTGTACTGGCAGGGAGAGGTGAAGCTTTCTTT
CAWSVLAGRGEAFF
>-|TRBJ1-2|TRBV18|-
TGTGCCAGCTCACCCCACCCTGGCAGTCCCTATGGCTACACCTTC
CASSPHPGSPYGYTF
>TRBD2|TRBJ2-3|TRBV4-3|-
TGCGCCAGCAGCCAAGATCTTTCTAGCGGGGGGGCGAACACAGATACGCAGTATTTT
CASSQDLSSGGANTDTQYF
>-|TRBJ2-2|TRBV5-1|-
TGCGCCAGCAGACGCAGGGAAGACGGGGAGCTGTTTTTT
CASRRREDGELFF
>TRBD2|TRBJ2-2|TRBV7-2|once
TGTGCCAGCAGCTTCACTAGCGGGGGATACACCGGGGAGCTGTTTTTT
CASSFTSGGYTGELFF
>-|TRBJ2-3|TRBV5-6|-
TGTGCCAGCAGCTCGCCTCACGATACGCAGTATTTT
CASSSPHDTQYF
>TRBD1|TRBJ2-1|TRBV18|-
TGTGCCAGCTCACCCCCGGGGAGACAGGGGGTATACAATGAGCAGTTCTTC
CASSPPGRQGVYNEQFF
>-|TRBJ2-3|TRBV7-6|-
TGTGCCAGCAGTCCGATACGTACAGATACGCAGTATTTT
CASSPIRTDTQYF
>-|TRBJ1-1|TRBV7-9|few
TGTGCCAGCAGCCCCCCGGGGGCGACTGAAGCTTTCTTT
CASSPPGATEAFF
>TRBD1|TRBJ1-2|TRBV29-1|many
TGCAGCGTAGGGGACAGGAGAAGGTATGGCTACACCTTC
CSVGDRRRYGYTF